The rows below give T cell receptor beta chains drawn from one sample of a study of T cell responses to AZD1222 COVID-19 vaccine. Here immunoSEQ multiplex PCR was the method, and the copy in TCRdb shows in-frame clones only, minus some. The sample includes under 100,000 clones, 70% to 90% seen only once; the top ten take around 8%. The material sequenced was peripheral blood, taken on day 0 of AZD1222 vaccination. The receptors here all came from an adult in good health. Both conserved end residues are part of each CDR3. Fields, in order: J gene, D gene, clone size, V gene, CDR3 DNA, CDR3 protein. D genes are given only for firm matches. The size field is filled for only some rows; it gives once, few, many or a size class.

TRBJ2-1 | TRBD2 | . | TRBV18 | TGTGCCAGCTCGCCAGCTAGCGGTTCCTACAATGAGCAGTTCTTC | CASSPASGSYNEQFF
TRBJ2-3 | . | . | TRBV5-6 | TGTGCCAGCACCCGACAGGTACTGCGAGATACGCAGTATTTT | CASTRQVLRDTQYF
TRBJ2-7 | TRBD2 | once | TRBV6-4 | TGTGCCAGCCCGGGGGGTAGGACCTACGAGCAGTACTTC | CASPGGRTYEQYF
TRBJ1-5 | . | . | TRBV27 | TGTGCCAGCAGTACGGGACTTCTCAATCAGCCCCAGCATTTT | CASSTGLLNQPQHF
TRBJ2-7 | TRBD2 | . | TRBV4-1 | TGCGCCAGCAGCCTCGCGGGGGGAATGGGCGAGCAGTACTTC | CASSLAGGMGEQYF
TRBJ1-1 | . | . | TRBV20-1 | TGCAGTGCTCGAGAGAACACTGAAGCTTTCTTT | CSARENTEAFF
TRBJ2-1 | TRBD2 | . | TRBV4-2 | TGTGCCAGCAGCCAAGATAGCGGGCTCTACAATGAGCAGTTCTTC | CASSQDSGLYNEQFF
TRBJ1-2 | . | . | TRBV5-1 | TGCGCCAGCAGCCCCGGCGCAGGGTACGATGGCTACACCTTC | CASSPGAGYDGYTF
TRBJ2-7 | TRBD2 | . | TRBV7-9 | TGTGCCAGCAGCTTAGACGGGGGGAACTACGAGCAGTACTTC | CASSLDGGNYEQYF
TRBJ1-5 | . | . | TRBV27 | TGTGCCAGCAGGGGCTGGGGCGGCAATCAGCCCCAGCATTTT | CASRGWGGNQPQHF
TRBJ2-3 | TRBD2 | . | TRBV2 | TGTGCCAGCAGTGAAGCGGGACTAGCGGGAGATACGCAGTATTTT | CASSEAGLAGDTQYF
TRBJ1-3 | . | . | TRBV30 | TGTGCCTGGAGTGTACTGTACCGGCCCCGCTCTGGAAACACCATATATTTT | CAWSVLYRPRSGNTIYF